The 22 T cell receptor beta chains below come from one sample, sequenced in a study of T cell responses to AZD1222 COVID-19 vaccine. TCRdb keeps only in-frame clones here, not all; method: immunoSEQ multiplex PCR. The sample has 90,000 to 110,000 clones; 88% are singletons. The material sequenced was peripheral blood, taken on day 0 of AZD1222 vaccination. The source of these receptors is an adult in good health.

This chain uses TRBV2 with TRBJ1-2; D gene uncertain. The CDR3 loop spans 13 amino acids. The germline CDR1 and CDR2 sequences are SNHLY and FYNNEI. V lost 11 bases, J lost 3 bases, and 16 bases lay in between. The CDR3, as DNA: TGTGCCGGACTACGGGCGGCCGACTATGGCTACACCTTC. Residues: CAGLRAADYGYTF.

The chain couples TRBV24-1 to TRBJ2-2; 8 positions match TRBD1. With V trimmed by 9 bases and J by 4 bases, 15 bases remained unmatched. CDR1 is KGHDR and CDR2 is SFDVKD in the germline V gene. The CDR3 runs to 17 residues. CDR3 amino acids: CATGIDGTGPLTGELFF. CDR3 bases: TGTGCCACCGGGATAGACGGGACAGGACCGCTCACCGGGGAGCTGTTTTTT.

The V and J genes are TRBV5-4 and TRBJ2-7, with a possible D match to TRBD1 (5 bases). CDR3 length: 13 amino acids. Germline V lookup: CDR1 SGHNT, CDR2 YYREEE (reference sequence). Trimming pared 7 bases from V and 7 bases from J, leaving 18 bases between. CDR3 sequence (DNA): TGTGCCAGCCATGACTCGGCAGGGAAGGAGCAGTACTTC. Its translation is CASHDSAGKEQYF.

The chain carries TRBV27 and TRBJ1-6; D perhaps matches TRBD1 (6 bases). The CDR3 is 15 amino acids. V was clipped by 7 bases and J by 0 bases, with 10 bases between them. In germline, CDR1 is MNHEY, CDR2 SMNVEV (reference sequence). The CDR3 DNA is TGTGCCAGCACCCACAGGGTCTCCTATAATTCACCCCTCCACTTT. This gives the protein CASTHRVSYNSPLHF.

This clone appeared a single time. The CDR3 region has the DNA TGTGCCAGCAGCCTTAGCGGGAGCTCCTACAATGAGCAGTTCTTC. This codes for CASSLSGSSYNEQFF. The gene calls are TRBV7-2 and TRBJ2-1; 9 bases match TRBD2. The V segment lost 5 bases and the J segment 0 bases; nucleotides outside the gene matches: 2. Germline V gives CDR1 SGHTA, CDR2 FQGNSA. The CDR3 consists of 15 residues. Combining the CDR3 with reference TRBV7-2 and TRBJ2-1 gives the whole variable domain GAGVSQSPSNKVTEKGKDVELRCDPISGHTALYWYRQSLGQGLEFLIYFQGNSAPDKSGLPSDRFSAERTGGSVSTLTIQRTQQEDSAVYLCASSLSGSSYNEQFFGPGTRLTVL.

The chain uses TRBV15 and TRBJ2-1; TRBD1 agrees at 9 bases. Trimming removed 5 bases from V and 6 bases from J; junction bases left unmatched: 8. This CDR3 is 15 amino acids long. Germline V gives CDR1 LNHNV, CDR2 YYDKDF (reference sequence). CDR3: CATSLDRGGGNEQFF. In nucleotides, the CDR3 is TGTGCCACCAGCTTGGACAGGGGAGGCGGCAATGAGCAGTTCTTC.

This clone was found once. The rearrangement uses TRBV5-1 and TRBJ2-5; D is possibly TRBD1 (6 bases). Germline V gene data show CDR1 as SGHRS and CDR2 as YFSETQ. The CDR3 runs to 14 residues. V lost 3 bases to trimming and J lost 1 base, with 10 bases between them. The CDR3, as DNA: TGCGCCAGCAGCTCGACAGGATTCCAAGAGACCCAGTACTTC. It encodes CASSSTGFQETQYF.

The chain uses TRBV28 and TRBJ1-2; no reliable D call. V was trimmed by 7 bases and J by 2 bases, leaving 14 bases between them. CDR1 MDHEN and CDR2 SYDVKM come from the germline V gene. The CDR3 runs 14 residues. CDR3 loop: CASTPTPANYGYTF. Written as DNA, the CDR3 is TGTGCCAGCACCCCTACCCCAGCGAACTATGGCTACACCTTC.

This clone was seen a single time. The gene calls are TRBV10-3 and TRBJ2-3, with D perhaps TRBD2 (5 bases). CDR3 length: 17 residues. CDR1 is ENHRY and CDR2 is SYGVKD in the germline V gene. Trimming shortened V by 0 bases and J by 2 bases, and 15 bases separated the two germline ends. The CDR3 sequence is CAISESPADLATDTQYF. The CDR3 DNA reads TGTGCCATCAGTGAGTCCCCAGCGGACTTAGCCACAGATACGCAGTATTTT.

This sequence joins TRBV19 and TRBJ1-4; a possible D gene is TRBD1 (6 bases). The CDR3 loop spans 16 amino acids. CDR1 is LNHDA and CDR2 is SQIVND in the germline V gene (reference sequence). V lost 5 bases and J 6 bases, leaving 19 bases between the germline ends. CDR3 sequence reads: CASSLLTGLGYEKLFF. For the CDR3, the DNA is TGTGCCAGTAGTCTTTTGACAGGACTGGGGTATGAAAAACTGTTTTTT.

This chain uses TRBV4-1 with TRBJ2-2; 7 nucleotides line up with TRBD1. The ends lost 5 bases at V and 0 bases at J; junction bases unmatched: 3. Germline-derived CDR1 and CDR2 are MGHRA and YSYEKL. This CDR3 comprises 15 residues. CDR3 nucleotide sequence: TGCGCCAGCAGCTATGACAGGGCGAACACCGGGGAGCTGTTTTTT. This translates into CASSYDRANTGELFF.

The V gene is TRBV12-3 or TRBV12-4, the J gene TRBJ1-6; D is ambiguous. The CDR3 runs to 13 residues. V was trimmed by 5 bases and J by 8 bases, leaving 10 bases between them. CDR3 residues: CASSPSTDSPLHF. Here the CDR3 DNA reads TGTGCCAGCAGTCCCTCGACGGATTCACCCCTCCACTTT.

The chain is built from TRBV18 and TRBJ1-1; 7 bases align to TRBD1. V lost 5 bases, J lost 6 bases, and 3 bases stayed unmatched. Germline V lookup: CDR1 KGHSH, CDR2 LQKENI. The CDR3 covers 12 residues. The CDR3: CASSDDRAEAFF. DNA of the CDR3: TGTGCCAGCTCAGACGACAGGGCTGAAGCTTTCTTT.

The V call is TRBV7-2, the J call TRBJ2-4; a possible D gene is TRBD2 (6 bases). The germline V gene has CDR1 SGHTA and CDR2 FQGNSA. Trimming cost V 5 bases and J 1 base, with 12 bases left between them. The CDR3 extends over 15 amino acids. As DNA, the CDR3 is TGTGCCAGCAGCAAGGAGGGGCCGGCCAAAAACATTCAGTACTTC. Encoded protein: CASSKEGPAKNIQYF.

This clone appeared once. The J gene is TRBJ1-6, the V gene TRBV3-1 (or the pseudogene TRBV3-2); 8 bases agree with TRBD1. V dropped 0 bases and J dropped 9; count of bases not matched to a gene: 4. The germline gives CDR1 LGHDT, CDR2 YNNKEL (reference sequence). This CDR3 region has 15 residues. CDR3 residues: CASSQDLTGGSPLHF. CDR3 DNA: TGTGCCAGCAGCCAAGATCTAACAGGGGGTTCACCCCTCCACTTT.

This chain uses TRBV3-1 (or the pseudogene TRBV3-2) with TRBJ2-6; D is possibly TRBD1 (6 bases). In germline, CDR1 is LGHDT, CDR2 YNNKEL (reference sequence). The V gene lost 0 bases and the J gene lost 3 bases, with 9 bases spanning the gap. The CDR3 has 16 residues. CDR3 sequence (DNA): TGTGCCAGCAGCCAAGAGACAGGTAGTGGGGCCAACGTCCTGACTTTC. It specifies CASSQETGSGANVLTF.

This chain joins TRBV19 and TRBJ1-4; D may be TRBD1 (6 bases). The CDR3 has 15 residues. Germline V gene sequence: CDR1 LNHDA, CDR2 SQIVND (reference sequence). Deletions cut 4 bases from V and 4 bases from J, with 13 bases between. The CDR3 here is CASSTTGLGNEKLFF. In DNA, the CDR3 is TGTGCCAGTAGTACCACAGGGTTGGGTAATGAAAAACTGTTTTTT.

The chain has TRBV10-1 and TRBJ1-5; TRBD1 agrees at 9 bases. Germline V lookup: CDR1 WNHNN, CDR2 SYGVQD (reference sequence). J was trimmed by 4 bases and V by 6 bases; bases with no gene match: 4. The CDR3 extends over 14 amino acids. This CDR3 reads CASRTGTGNQPQHF. The CDR3 DNA is TGCGCCAGCAGAACCGGGACAGGGAATCAGCCCCAGCATTTT.

The V and J genes are TRBV3-1 (or the pseudogene TRBV3-2) and TRBJ2-2, with D tentatively TRBD1 (5 bases). CDR1 is LGHDT and CDR2 is YNNKEL in the germline V gene (reference sequence). There are 13 residues in the CDR3. The ends were cut back, 4 bases at V and 3 bases at J, with 6 bases in the middle. The CDR3: CASSLRDTGELFF. The CDR3 nucleotides read TGTGCCAGCAGCCTCAGGGACACCGGGGAGCTGTTTTTT.

The chain links TRBV2 to TRBJ1-2; D perhaps matches TRBD1 (6 bases). CDR1 SNHLY and CDR2 FYNNEI come from the germline V gene. This CDR3 has 15 residues. Trimming pared 4 bases from V and 0 bases from J, leaving 12 bases between. The CDR3 loop reads CASSVSGQPNYGYTF. CDR3 sequence (DNA): TGTGCCAGCAGTGTTTCAGGACAGCCTAACTATGGCTACACCTTC.

V gene TRBV6-2 or TRBV6-3 combines with J gene TRBJ2-3; D perhaps matches TRBD2 (7 bases). V was clipped by 5 bases and J by 4 bases, with 13 bases between them. The CDR3 extends over 14 amino acids. Per germline, CDR1 MNHEY and CDR2 SVGEGT. Here the CDR3 reads CASSAGAGADTQYF. DNA of the CDR3: TGTGCCAGCAGTGCGGGGGCCGGGGCAGATACGCAGTATTTT.

This clone has only a few counts. The V gene is TRBV19, the J gene TRBJ1-5; TRBD1 matches 9 bases. Germline V CDR1 and CDR2: LNHDA, SQIVND (reference sequence). The CDR3 totals 14 residues. Unmatched junction bases numbered 3, after V lost 5 bases and J lost 4 bases. The CDR3 bases are TGTGCCAGTAGTCCGACAGGGGGTAATCAGCCCCAGCATTTT. This gives the protein CASSPTGGNQPQHF.